Listed here are 7 T cell receptor beta chains from one sample, sequenced in a study of T-cell memory formation after mild COVID-19. One entry per CDR3 protein, called by TCRdb with MiXCR from the 5' RACE reads. The table records just over 60,000 distinct CDR3 sequences, about a tenth of them present only once. Material for sequencing was PBMCs or a T cell subset sorted from them (not recorded which). The receptor set was obtained from a man aged 18 to 30 who had mild COVID-19 (a few samples of this study predate the infection). Cell type and time point are not known.

Written as DNA, the CDR3 is TGTGCCAGTAGTATAGATGGCGCAGGGAACTATGGCTACACCTTC. Translated, it gives CASSIDGAGNYGYTF. The rearrangement links TRBV19 to TRBJ1-2; weak D call: TRBD1 (5 bases). V was trimmed by 0 bases and J by 2 bases, leaving 10 bases between them. The V gene's germline CDR1 is LNHDA and CDR2 SQIVND (reference sequence). CDR3 length equals 15 residues. Variable domain in full (rest from reference TRBV19 and TRBJ1-2): DGGITQSPKYLFRKEGQNVTLSCEQNLNHDAMYWYRQDPGQGLRLIYYSQIVNDFQKGDIAEGYSVSREKKESFPLTVTSAQKNPTAFYLCASSIDGAGNYGYTFGSGTRLTVV.

This chain uses TRBV7-3 with TRBJ2-3; TRBD1 agrees at 7 bases. The length of the CDR3 is 15 residues. Germline V gene sequence: CDR1 SGHTA, CDR2 FQGTGA. With V trimmed by 5 bases and J by 6 bases, 11 bases remained unmatched. In DNA, the CDR3 is TGTGCCAGCAGCACCAGACAGGGCTCGGGGGATACGCAGTATTTT. Translation gives CASSTRQGSGDTQYF.

This clonotype appeared many times. The V and J genes are TRBV4-3 and TRBJ1-5; D unclear. Trimming left V 4 bases short and J 0 bases short, with 10 bases between. The CDR3 has 15 amino acids. Looked up from germline, CDR1 is LGHNA and CDR2 is YSLEER. CDR3 protein: CASSLSAVSNQPQHF. The CDR3 DNA reads TGCGCCAGCAGCCTTAGCGCAGTTAGCAATCAGCCCCAGCATTTT.

This clonotype has at least ten counts. The chain couples TRBV28 to TRBJ2-2; 7 bases are shared with TRBD1. Losses at the gene ends were 6 bases for V and 7 bases for J; bases not matched to a gene: 11. The CDR3 loop spans 15 amino acids. From germline, CDR1 is MDHEN and CDR2 SYDVKM. The CDR3 region is CASSYDRVGSGELFF. The CDR3 nucleotides read TGTGCCAGCAGCTACGACAGGGTTGGGAGCGGGGAGCTGTTTTTT.

This clonotype occurred a few times. The V and J genes are TRBV30 and TRBJ2-7; D may match TRBD1 or TRBD2 (5 bases each). V lost 1 base, J lost 5 bases, and 15 bases lay in between. The germline gives CDR1 GTSNPN, CDR2 SVGIG (reference sequence). The CDR3 loop spans 14 amino acids. The CDR3 loop reads CAWSGGNLRDEQYF. CDR3 nucleotide sequence: TGTGCCTGGAGTGGGGGGAACCTCCGGGACGAGCAGTACTTC.

V is TRBV5-1 and J is TRBJ2-5; D is undetermined. The CDR3 length is 15 residues. Trimming took 0 bases from V and 4 from J, leaving 13 bases between them. The germline gives CDR1 SGHRS, CDR2 YFSETQ. The CDR3 nucleotides are TGCGCCAGCAGCTTGGGAATCTCGGGTGGAGAGACCCAGTACTTC. Amino acids: CASSLGISGGETQYF.

This rearrangement joins TRBV4-2 to TRBJ1-1; D is undetermined. Per the germline V gene, CDR1 is LGHNA and CDR2 is YNFKEQ. CDR3 length equals 16 residues. V was trimmed by 1 base and J by 13 bases, leaving 25 bases between them. CDR3 residues: CASSQARFEVGKRDFF. The CDR3 DNA sequence: TGTGCCAGCAGCCAAGCAAGGTTCGAGGTTGGGAAAAGGGATTTCTTT.